This TCR beta chain stems from a study of OX40 agonist ivuxolimab in advanced cancers. Study-level background: Given to patients was ivuxolimab, an agonistic anti-OX40 (CD134) antibody.

Study observations and caveats: Low normalized T-cell clonal expansion was also seen in some nonresponders. Compared with CD4+, CD8+ T cells on average had more expanded clones.

Data came from immunoSEQ multiplex PCR; TCRdb stores just in-frame clones and leaves some out. The profile shows approximately 100,000 clones, 70% to 90% of them singletons. This CDR3 has 17 amino acids. V shed 1 base, J shed 9 bases, and the junction held 13 bases outside the gene matches. Germline-derived CDR1 and CDR2 are SGHVS and FQNEAQ. About this clone itself: Its target is unknown.

The receptor's source is an adult with an advanced solid tumor such as melanoma, head and neck, liver or kidney cancer. The gene calls are TRBV7-8 and TRBJ2-7; TRBD2 matches at 12 bases. Sequenced material: CD4+ or CD8+ T cells sorted from blood, taken in a trial of the OX40 agonist ivuxolimab. This chain's CDR3 is CASSLVFVTSGSRGQYF. The CDR3 bases are TGTGCCAGCAGCTTAGTCTTCGTGACTAGCGGGAGCCGGGGGCAGTACTTC.